These 24 T cell receptor beta chains share one sample of origin, sequenced in a study of blood T cell repertoires in COVID-19. Here immunoSEQ multiplex PCR was the method, and the copy in TCRdb shows in-frame clones only, minus some. The repertoire has some 190,000 clones, 70% to 80% of them found once; the top ten carry around 15%. Material for sequencing was PBMCs or T cells enriched from blood (not recorded which). The source is a man in his 60s who had been exposed to COVID-19.

The chain is built from TRBV11-2 and TRBJ2-7; D might be TRBD2 (6 bases). Trimming took 2 bases from V and 0 from J, leaving 17 bases between them. Germline loops: CDR1 SGHAT, CDR2 FQNNGV. The CDR3 has 17 amino acids. The CDR3 loop is CASSLSRGGGDSYEQYF. The CDR3 coding sequence is TGTGCCAGCAGCTTAAGTAGGGGAGGCGGAGACTCCTACGAGCAGTACTTC.

The chain is built from TRBV10-3 and TRBJ1-1, with 10 bases matching TRBD1. The CDR3 consists of 15 residues. V lost 3 bases, J lost 5 bases, and 6 bases stayed unmatched. Germline CDR1 is ENHRY and CDR2 is SYGVKD. CDR3: CAISESGQGNTEAFF. The CDR3 DNA is TGTGCCATCAGTGAATCGGGACAGGGGAATACTGAAGCTTTCTTT.

The chain has TRBV6-1 and TRBJ2-7; no clear D. The CDR3 has 12 amino acids. CDR1 MNHNS and CDR2 SASEGT come from the germline V gene. The V gene lost 3 bases and the J gene lost 5 bases, with 8 bases spanning the gap. CDR3 sequence (DNA): TGTGCCAGCAGTGATATGGGCAACGAGCAGTACTTC. Translation gives CASSDMGNEQYF.

The sample holds one count of this clone. The rearrangement joins TRBV5-1 to TRBJ2-3, with D perhaps TRBD2 (5 bases). The CDR3 has 14 amino acids. CDR1 and CDR2 from the germline V gene are SGHRS and YFSETQ. Trimming pared 0 bases from V and 2 bases from J, leaving 7 bases between. CDR3 residues: CASSLERNTDTQYF. The CDR3 DNA sequence: TGCGCCAGCAGCTTGGAGCGGAACACAGATACGCAGTATTTT. Drawing the rest from reference TRBV5-1 and TRBJ2-3, the complete variable domain is KAGVTQTPRYLIKTRGQQVTLSCSPISGHRSVSWYQQTPGQGLQFLFEYFSETQRNKGNFPGRFSGRQFSNSRSEMNVSTLELGDSALYLCASSLERNTDTQYFGPGTRLTVL.

The chain couples TRBV10-3 to TRBJ1-4, with D perhaps matching TRBD1 (6 bases). Germline-derived CDR1 and CDR2 are ENHRY and SYGVKD. CDR3 length: 16 amino acids. Trimming took 6 bases from V and 5 from J, leaving 19 bases between them. The CDR3: CAIRGGPGTPNEKLFF. The CDR3, as DNA: TGTGCCATCAGGGGGGGGCCCGGGACGCCAAATGAAAAACTGTTTTTT.

The sample holds one count of this clone. The rearrangement uses TRBV5-8 and TRBJ1-4; 10 bases line up with TRBD1. CDR1 and CDR2 (germline): SGHTS, YDEGEE. Losses at the gene ends were 4 bases for V and 7 bases for J; bases not matched to a gene: 13. The CDR3 covers 17 residues. The CDR3 protein is CASSPLNRQGAREKLFF. DNA for the CDR3: TGTGCCAGCAGCCCGTTAAATAGACAGGGGGCACGTGAAAAACTGTTTTTT.

This clone occurred once. This chain connects TRBV3-1 (or the pseudogene TRBV3-2) to TRBJ2-3, with TRBD2 identical over 15 bases. With 3 bases clipped from V and 6 bases from J, the junction kept 7 bases outside the gene matches. Germline CDR1 reads LGHDT; CDR2 reads YNNKEL (reference sequence). The CDR3 length is 17 residues. The CDR3 reads CASSQGLAGGGEDTQYF. CDR3 DNA: TGTGCCAGCAGCCAGGGACTAGCGGGAGGTGGGGAGGATACGCAGTATTTT.

The V gene is TRBV15, the J gene TRBJ1-1; D gene ambiguous. Trimming shortened V by 4 bases and J by 3 bases, and 9 bases separated the two germline ends. CDR1 is LNHNV, CDR2 YYDKDF, per germline (reference sequence). CDR3 size: 13 residues. DNA of the CDR3: TGTGCCACCAGCAAGGAGGCCCACACTGAAGCTTTCTTT. It is translated as CATSKEAHTEAFF.

This clone was recorded once. The chain employs TRBV21-1 and TRBJ2-7; the listed D gene, TRBD2, was not tested against the DNA. TRBV21-1 corresponds to a pseudogene. The CDR3 spans 14 residues. The CDR3 region has the DNA TGTGCCAGCAGCAACTCGACCAGTAGCCACGAGCAGTACTTC. This encodes CASSNSTSSHEQYF.

The CDR3 DNA reads as TGTGCCAGTAGACCTTACACCGCAGCTAATGAAAAACTGTTTTTT. It encodes CASRPYTAANEKLFF. The J gene is TRBJ1-4, the V gene TRBV19; D gene ambiguous. This CDR3 region has 15 residues. Trimming left V 6 bases short and J 3 bases short, with 14 bases between. Germline assignment: CDR1 LNHDA and CDR2 SQIVND (reference sequence). Variable domain in full (rest from reference TRBV19 and TRBJ1-4): DGGITQSPKYLFRKEGQNVTLSCEQNLNHDAMYWYRQDPGQGLRLIYYSQIVNDFQKGDIAEGYSVSREKKESFPLTVTSAQKNPTAFYLCASRPYTAANEKLFFGSGTQLSVL.

V and J are TRBV4-1 and TRBJ2-1; a possible D gene is TRBD2 (6 bases). V was cut by 3 bases and J by 0 bases, with 12 bases left in between. CDR3 length equals 16 residues. Germline loops: CDR1 MGHRA, CDR2 YSYEKL. Written as DNA, the CDR3 is TGCGCCAGCAGCCAGGGCGGGGCCAGCTCCTACAATGAGCAGTTCTTC. Translated: CASSQGGASSYNEQFF.

The chain joins TRBV30 to TRBJ1-2; D possibly corresponds to TRBD1 (5 bases). The CDR3 length is 11 residues. Per germline, CDR1 GTSNPN and CDR2 SVGIG (reference sequence). V dropped 4 bases and J dropped 7 bases, with 10 bases sitting between them. The CDR3 sequence is CAWTQGGGYTF. DNA for the CDR3: TGTGCCTGGACCCAGGGCGGTGGCTACACCTTC.

The chain carries TRBV19 and TRBJ2-5; 9 positions match TRBD2. CDR3 length: 14 amino acids. The germline CDR1 and CDR2 sequences are LNHDA and SQIVND (reference sequence). The junction had 7 bases not matched to a gene; V was cut back by 6 bases and J by 5 bases. The CDR3 loop reads CASSSGTSTETQYF. In DNA, the CDR3 is TGTGCCAGTAGCTCCGGGACTAGCACCGAGACCCAGTACTTC.

This sequence joins TRBV11-3 and TRBJ2-3; no reliable D call. Deletions cut 0 bases from V and 4 bases from J, with 8 bases between. CDR3 size: 14 residues. Germline CDR1 reads SGHNT; CDR2 reads YENEEA. The CDR3 nucleotides read TGTGCCAGCAGCTTAGACCCTCGGGCAGATACGCAGTATTTT. Its translation: CASSLDPRADTQYF.

This clone was counted a single time. The J gene is TRBJ2-7, the V gene TRBV18; D is possibly TRBD1 (5 bases). Germline CDR1 and CDR2: KGHSH and LQKENI. Trimming took off 0 bases at V and 5 bases at J, with 14 bases between the two ends. The CDR3 consists of 15 residues. The CDR3 bases are TGTGCCAGCTCACCACCCGGATTTCAGGGCCACGAGCAGTACTTC. Translated: CASSPPGFQGHEQYF.

The chain is built from TRBV9 and TRBJ2-3; 9 bases agree with TRBD2. This CDR3 region has 24 residues. V lost 3 bases, J lost 2 bases, and 31 bases stayed unmatched. The germline gives CDR1 SGDLS, CDR2 YYNGEE. This CDR3 reads CASSESPWSGRPGGSLVNTDTQYF. In DNA, the CDR3 is TGTGCCAGCAGCGAGAGCCCGTGGAGCGGGAGGCCCGGGGGGTCCTTGGTCAACACAGATACGCAGTATTTT.

The chain couples TRBV7-2 to TRBJ2-1, with 8 positions matching TRBD2. With 2 bases clipped from V and 7 bases from J, the junction kept 1 base outside the gene matches. The CDR3 is 13 residues long. Germline loops: CDR1 SGHTA, CDR2 FQGNSA. The CDR3 coding sequence is TGTGCCAGCAGCTTATTAGCGGGAAATGAGCAGTTCTTC. Its protein product is CASSLLAGNEQFF.

This chain joins TRBV6-5 and TRBJ1-6; possible D gene TRBD1, 6 bases. V shed 7 bases and J shed 5 bases, with 12 bases lying between them. The germline V gene encodes CDR1 MNHEY and CDR2 SVGAGI. The CDR3 is 14 amino acids. The CDR3 spells CASKTGPDNSPLHF. CDR3 DNA: TGTGCCAGCAAAACAGGGCCTGATAATTCACCCCTCCACTTT.

The chain carries TRBV9 and TRBJ2-1; TRBD1 is a possible D gene (6 bases). Per germline, CDR1 SGDLS and CDR2 YYNGEE. This CDR3 spans 13 amino acids. V lost 5 bases to trimming and J lost 10 bases, with 16 bases between them. The CDR3 protein is CASSNNRVGEQFF. CDR3 in DNA: TGTGCCAGCAGTAACAACAGGGTCGGGGAGCAGTTCTTC.

The chain employs TRBV12-3 or TRBV12-4 and TRBJ2-7; D remains unclear. This CDR3 spans 13 amino acids. Trimming took off 6 bases at V and 2 bases at J, with 11 bases between the two ends. DNA for the CDR3: TGTGCCAGCAGACTCGCGGCCGCCTACGAGCAGTACTTC. It codes for CASRLAAAYEQYF.

The rearrangement joins TRBV24-1 to TRBJ2-1; 7 bases line up with TRBD2. Trimming at V came to 4 bases and at J to 6 bases, leaving 23 bases not matched to a gene. The germline V gene has CDR1 KGHDR and CDR2 SFDVKD. CDR3 length equals 20 residues. CDR3 sequence reads: CATSDPPGNAGGSRGNEQFF. Written as DNA, the CDR3 is TGTGCCACCAGTGACCCGCCTGGTAATGCGGGCGGGAGTCGAGGCAATGAGCAGTTCTTC.

The chain carries TRBV2 and TRBJ1-1; weak D call: TRBD1 (6 bases). CDR3 length: 15 residues. From germline, CDR1 is SNHLY and CDR2 FYNNEI. The V end lost 0 bases, the J end lost 5 bases, and 13 bases lay between the germline ends. The CDR3 DNA sequence: TGTGCCAGCAGTGAAGCGGTACAGGGAGGGACTGAAGCTTTCTTT. Residues: CASSEAVQGGTEAFF. Full variable domain (missing parts from reference TRBV2 and TRBJ1-1): EPEVTQTPSHQVTQMGQEVILRCVPISNHLYFYWYRQILGQKVEFLVSFYNNEISEKSEIFDDQFSVERPDGSNFTLKIRSTKLEDSAMYFCASSEAVQGGTEAFFGQGTRLTVV.

V usage is TRBV6-5 and J usage is TRBJ2-1, with TRBD2 matching 7 bases. This CDR3 is built from 14 residues. Losses at the gene ends were 6 bases for V and 7 bases for J; bases not matched to a gene: 9. Per the germline V gene, CDR1 is MNHEY and CDR2 is SVGAGI. The CDR3 spells CASRGASGRNEQFF. For the CDR3, the DNA is TGTGCCAGCAGGGGCGCTAGCGGAAGGAATGAGCAGTTCTTC.

V and J are TRBV5-6 and TRBJ2-3, with 8 bases lining up with TRBD2. The CDR3 length is 15 residues. Germline CDR1 reads SGHDT; CDR2 reads YYEEEE. Trimming removed 0 bases from V and 4 bases from J; junction bases left unmatched: 4. The CDR3 DNA reads TGTGCCAGCAGCTTGGAAGCGGGAGTGGCAGATACGCAGTATTTT. Translation: CASSLEAGVADTQYF. The whole variable domain, remainder taken from reference TRBV5-6 and TRBJ2-3, is DAGVTQSPTHLIKTRGQQVTLRCSPKSGHDTVSWYQQALGQGPQFIFQYYEEEERQRGNFPDRFSGHQFPNYSSELNVNALLLGDSALYLCASSLEAGVADTQYFGPGTRLTVL.